Shown below are 9 T cell receptor beta chains from a single sample sequenced in a study of blood T cell repertoires in COVID-19. The method was immunoSEQ multiplex PCR; TCRdb's version includes in-frame clones alone and lacks a portion of them. The sample gives about 150,000 clones, roughly 80% of which show up once; 3% to 3.5% is in the top ten. Sequenced sample: peripheral blood. Receptors were obtained from a woman of 80 years or more with acute or convalescent COVID-19.

The chain links TRBV9 to TRBJ2-1, with D perhaps matching TRBD1 (5 bases). The CDR3 covers 15 residues. Germline loops: CDR1 SGDLS, CDR2 YYNGEE. Trimming pared 4 bases from V and 1 base from J, leaving 12 bases between. In nucleotides, the CDR3 is TGTGCCAGCAGCCCCAGGGAAAAATCCTACAATGAGCAGTTCTTC. It is translated as CASSPREKSYNEQFF.

The sample holds one count of this clone. V usage is TRBV5-4 and J usage is TRBJ1-3, with TRBD1 matching over 9 bases. CDR1 is SGHNT, CDR2 YYREEE, per germline (reference sequence). The V segment lost 4 bases and the J segment 4 bases; nucleotides outside the gene matches: 9. The CDR3 spans 16 residues. The CDR3 DNA reads TGTGCCAGCAGCGCTTCGCCGGACAGGGGAGGAAACACCATATATTTT. Translated: CASSASPDRGGNTIYF. Variable domain in full (rest from reference TRBV5-4 and TRBJ1-3): ETGVTQSPTHLIKTRGQQVTLRCSSQSGHNTVSWYQQALGQGPQFIFQYYREEENGRGNFPPRFSGLQFPNYSSELNVNALELDDSALYLCASSASPDRGGNTIYFGEGSWLTVV.

The J gene is TRBJ2-2, the V gene TRBV6-5, with TRBD1 as a possible D gene (6 bases). V lost 4 bases and J 2 bases, leaving 14 bases between the germline ends. CDR1 is MNHEY and CDR2 is SVGAGI in the germline V gene. The CDR3 contains 16 residues. The CDR3 DNA sequence: TGTGCCAGCAGTTTAGAGGGACAAACCAACACCGGGGAGCTGTTTTTT. This gives the protein CASSLEGQTNTGELFF.

The rearrangement joins TRBV5-1 to TRBJ2-6; 8 bases fit TRBD1. V shed 2 bases, J shed 0 bases, and the junction held 7 bases outside the gene matches. Per the germline V gene, CDR1 is SGHRS and CDR2 is YFSETQ. This CDR3 comprises 18 residues. The CDR3 loop is CASSLQQGGPSGANVLTF. CDR3 bases: TGCGCCAGCAGCTTACAACAGGGGGGTCCCTCTGGGGCCAACGTCCTGACTTTC.

This rearrangement joins TRBV6-5 to TRBJ1-5, with D possibly matching TRBD1 (5 bases). Deletions cut 6 bases from V and 4 bases from J, with 10 bases between. Germline CDR1 reads MNHEY; CDR2 reads SVGAGI. The CDR3 is made up of 13 amino acids. DNA for the CDR3: TGTGCCAGCAGGCTCGGGGGGAATCAGCCCCAGCATTTT. Amino acids: CASRLGGNQPQHF.

The chain carries TRBV3-1 (or the pseudogene TRBV3-2) and TRBJ2-2, with 10 bases fitting TRBD2. Germline loops: CDR1 LGHDT, CDR2 YNNKEL (reference sequence). Trimming at V came to 4 bases and at J to 3 bases, leaving 14 bases not matched to a gene. The CDR3 is made up of 19 amino acids. The CDR3 protein is CASSLRGSGGALYTGELFF. The CDR3 coding sequence is TGTGCCAGCAGCCTCCGCGGCAGCGGGGGGGCCTTGTACACCGGGGAGCTGTTTTTT.

The rearrangement uses TRBV2 and TRBJ2-4; D gene uncertain. The CDR3 spans 11 residues. With 5 bases removed from V and 10 bases from J, the gap between germline ends came to 9 bases. Germline V gene data show CDR1 as SNHLY and CDR2 as FYNNEI. The CDR3 DNA follows: TGTGCCAGCAGTCGTGAGGAGATTCAGTACTTC. Its translation is CASSREEIQYF.

The rearrangement uses TRBV7-2 and TRBJ1-2; D may be TRBD1 (5 bases). V was cut by 4 bases and J by 5 bases, with 23 bases left in between. The germline V gene encodes CDR1 SGHTA and CDR2 FQGNSA. The CDR3 sequence is 17 residues long. The chain's CDR3 is CASSSQSGTRGRYGYTF. CDR3 DNA sequence: TGTGCCAGCAGCTCGCAATCTGGGACGCGGGGACGGTATGGCTACACCTTC. The variable domain in full, with the rest retrieved from reference TRBV7-2 and TRBJ1-2, is GAGVSQSPSNKVTEKGKDVELRCDPISGHTALYWYRQSLGQGLEFLIYFQGNSAPDKSGLPSDRFSAERTGGSVSTLTIQRTQQEDSAVYLCASSSQSGTRGRYGYTFGSGTRLTVV.

The rearrangement links TRBV30 to TRBJ1-1; weak D call: TRBD1 (5 bases). The CDR3 extends over 12 amino acids. Between the trimmed V and J ends, which lost 5 bases and 1 base, there was a span of 8 bases. The germline V gene encodes CDR1 GTSNPN and CDR2 SVGIG (reference sequence). The CDR3 loop is CAWGQGNTEAFF. As DNA, the CDR3 is TGTGCCTGGGGGCAGGGGAACACTGAAGCTTTCTTT.